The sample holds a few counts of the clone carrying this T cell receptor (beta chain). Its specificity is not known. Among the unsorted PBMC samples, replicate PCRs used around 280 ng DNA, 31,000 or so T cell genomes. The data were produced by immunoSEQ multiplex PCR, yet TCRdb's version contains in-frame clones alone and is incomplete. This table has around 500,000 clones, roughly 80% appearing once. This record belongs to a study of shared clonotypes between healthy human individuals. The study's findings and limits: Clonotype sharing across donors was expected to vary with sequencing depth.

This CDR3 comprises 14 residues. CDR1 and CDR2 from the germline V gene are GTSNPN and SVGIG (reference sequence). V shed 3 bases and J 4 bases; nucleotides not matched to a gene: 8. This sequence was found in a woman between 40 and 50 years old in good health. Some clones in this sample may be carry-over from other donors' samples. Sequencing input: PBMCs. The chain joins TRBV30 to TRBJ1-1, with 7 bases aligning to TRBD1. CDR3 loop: CAWRDKQGFTEAFF. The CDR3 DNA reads TGTGCCTGGAGAGATAAACAGGGGTTCACTGAAGCTTTCTTT.